This TCR beta chain was recovered during a study of patients and donors after allogeneic stem cell transplantation. TCRdb processed the RT-PCR reads anew with MiXCR; each CDR3 protein has one entry. The sample has about 400,000 distinct CDR3 sequences, under 20% seen once. This CDR3 contains 13 residues. Trimming removed 6 bases at V and 3 bases at J, with 8 bases between. Germline CDR1 is SNHLY and CDR2 is FYNNEI. The clonotype comes from a human donor who was either an allogeneic HSCT recipient or a stem cell or donor lymphocyte infusion donor (not recorded which). It is not recorded whose cells these are; they may come from a transplant donor. Sequencing used blood, either unsorted or a sorted T cell fraction (not recorded which). This chain uses TRBV2 with TRBJ2-2; D not resolved. In DNA, the CDR3 is TGTGCCAGCAGGCGCAGAGACACCGGGGAGCTGTTTTTT. It translates to CASRRRDTGELFF.